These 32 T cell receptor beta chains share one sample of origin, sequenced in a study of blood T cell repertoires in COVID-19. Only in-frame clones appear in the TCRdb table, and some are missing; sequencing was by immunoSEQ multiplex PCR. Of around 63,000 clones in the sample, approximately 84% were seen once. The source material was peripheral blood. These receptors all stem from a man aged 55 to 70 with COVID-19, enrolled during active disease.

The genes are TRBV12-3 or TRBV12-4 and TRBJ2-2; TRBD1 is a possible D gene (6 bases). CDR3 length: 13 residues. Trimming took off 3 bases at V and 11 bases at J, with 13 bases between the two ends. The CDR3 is CASSFAGVEELFF. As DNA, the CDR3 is TGTGCCAGCAGTTTCGCAGGGGTCGAAGAGCTGTTTTTT.

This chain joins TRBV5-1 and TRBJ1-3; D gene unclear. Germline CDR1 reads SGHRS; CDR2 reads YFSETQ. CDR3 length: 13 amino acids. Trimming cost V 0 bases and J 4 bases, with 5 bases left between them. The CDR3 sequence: CASSLAGGNTIYF. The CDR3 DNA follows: TGCGCCAGCAGCTTGGCCGGGGGAAACACCATATATTTT.

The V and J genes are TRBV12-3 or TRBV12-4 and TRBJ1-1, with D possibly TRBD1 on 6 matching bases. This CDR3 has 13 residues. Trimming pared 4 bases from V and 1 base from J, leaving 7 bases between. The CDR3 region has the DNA TGTGCCAGCAGTTGGGGACAGAACACTGAAGCTTTCTTT. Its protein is CASSWGQNTEAFF.

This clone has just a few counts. CDR3 nucleotides: TGCGCCAGCAGCCCGAACGGACTAGCGTTAAATGAGCAGTTCTTC. Translated, it gives CASSPNGLALNEQFF. The chain combines TRBV5-1 with TRBJ2-1; 9 bases agree with TRBD2. Trimming removed 4 bases from V and 7 bases from J; junction bases left unmatched: 9. The CDR3 length is 15 residues. Looked up from germline, CDR1 is SGHRS and CDR2 is YFSETQ.

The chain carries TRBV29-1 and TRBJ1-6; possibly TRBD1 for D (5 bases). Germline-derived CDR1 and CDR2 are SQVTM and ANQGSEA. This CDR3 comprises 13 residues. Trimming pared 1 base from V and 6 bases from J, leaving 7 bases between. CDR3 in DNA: TGCAGCGTTGAAGTCAGGGCTAATTCACCCCTCCACTTT. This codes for CSVEVRANSPLHF.

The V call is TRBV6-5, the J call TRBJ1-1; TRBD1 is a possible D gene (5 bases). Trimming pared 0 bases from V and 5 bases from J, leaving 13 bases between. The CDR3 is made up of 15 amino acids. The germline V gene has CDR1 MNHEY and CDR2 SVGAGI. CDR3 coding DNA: TGTGCCAGCAGTTACTCCGCCGGGGGAGAGACTGAAGCTTTCTTT. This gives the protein CASSYSAGGETEAFF.

The CDR3 protein is CASSEADYLSEAFF. For the CDR3, the DNA is TGTGCCAGCAGTGAGGCAGACTACTTAAGTGAAGCTTTCTTT. The chain couples TRBV6-1 to TRBJ1-1; D is ambiguous. The length of the CDR3 is 14 residues. Germline V gene lookup returns CDR1 MNHNS and CDR2 SASEGT. Trimming took off 3 bases at V and 7 bases at J, with 15 bases between the two ends.

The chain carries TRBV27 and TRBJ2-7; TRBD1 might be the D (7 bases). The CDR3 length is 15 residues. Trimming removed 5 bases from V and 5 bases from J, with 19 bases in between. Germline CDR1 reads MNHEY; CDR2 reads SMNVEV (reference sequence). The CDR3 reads CASSPPRRGHNEQYF. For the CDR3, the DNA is TGTGCCAGCAGTCCCCCCAGGAGGGGGCACAACGAGCAGTACTTC.

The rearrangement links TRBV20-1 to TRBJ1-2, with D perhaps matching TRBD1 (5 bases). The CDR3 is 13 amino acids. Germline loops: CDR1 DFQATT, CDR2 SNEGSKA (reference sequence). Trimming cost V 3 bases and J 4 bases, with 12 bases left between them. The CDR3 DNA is TGCAGTGCTAGTTTCAGGGCAGGCTATGGCTACACCTTC. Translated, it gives CSASFRAGYGYTF.

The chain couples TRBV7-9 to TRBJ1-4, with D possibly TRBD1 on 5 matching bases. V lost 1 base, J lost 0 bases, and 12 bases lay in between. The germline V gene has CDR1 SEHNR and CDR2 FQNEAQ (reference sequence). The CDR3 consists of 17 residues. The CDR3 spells CASSLGWEGTTNEKLFF. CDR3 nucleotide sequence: TGTGCCAGCAGCTTAGGCTGGGAGGGGACAACTAATGAAAAACTGTTTTTT.

The CDR3 here is CATSRIKLNTEAFF. CDR3 nucleotide sequence: TGTGCCACCAGCAGGATCAAGCTCAACACTGAAGCTTTCTTT. V and J are TRBV15 and TRBJ1-1; no definite D call. The ends were cut back, 3 bases at V and 2 bases at J, with 10 bases in the middle. Germline V gene sequence: CDR1 LNHNV, CDR2 YYDKDF (reference sequence). The CDR3 is made up of 14 amino acids. The variable domain in full, completed from reference TRBV15 and TRBJ1-1, reads DAMVIQNPRYQVTQFGKPVTLSCSQTLNHNVMYWYQQKSSQAPKLLFHYYDKDFNNEADTPDNFQSRRPNTSFCFLDIRSPGLGDTAMYLCATSRIKLNTEAFFGQGTRLTVV.

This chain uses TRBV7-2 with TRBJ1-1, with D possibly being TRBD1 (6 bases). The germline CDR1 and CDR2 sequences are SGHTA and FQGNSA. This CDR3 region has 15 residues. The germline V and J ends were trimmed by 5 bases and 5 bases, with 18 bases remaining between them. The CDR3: CASSLQPGGLTEAFF. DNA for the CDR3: TGTGCCAGCAGCCTCCAACCGGGGGGCCTGACTGAAGCTTTCTTT.

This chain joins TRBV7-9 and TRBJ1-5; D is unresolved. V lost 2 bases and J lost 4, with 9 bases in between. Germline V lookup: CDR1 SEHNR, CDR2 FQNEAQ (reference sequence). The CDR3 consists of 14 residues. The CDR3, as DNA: TGTGCCAGCAGCTTAACTGACAAGAATCAGCCCCAGCATTTT. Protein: CASSLTDKNQPQHF.

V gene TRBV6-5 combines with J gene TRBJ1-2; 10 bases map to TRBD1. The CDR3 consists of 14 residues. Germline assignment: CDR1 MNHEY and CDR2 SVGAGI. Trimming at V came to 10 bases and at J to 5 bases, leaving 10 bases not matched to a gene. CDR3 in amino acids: CATTTGTGAYGYTF. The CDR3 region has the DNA TGTGCCACAACAACCGGGACAGGGGCTTATGGCTACACCTTC.

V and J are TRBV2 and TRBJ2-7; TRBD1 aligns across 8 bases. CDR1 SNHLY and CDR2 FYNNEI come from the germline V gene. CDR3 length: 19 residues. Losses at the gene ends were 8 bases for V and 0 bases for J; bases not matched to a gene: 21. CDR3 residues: CASVDPRDRCDSGSYEQYF. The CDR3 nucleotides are TGTGCCAGCGTCGACCCTCGGGACAGGTGCGACTCGGGCTCCTACGAGCAGTACTTC.

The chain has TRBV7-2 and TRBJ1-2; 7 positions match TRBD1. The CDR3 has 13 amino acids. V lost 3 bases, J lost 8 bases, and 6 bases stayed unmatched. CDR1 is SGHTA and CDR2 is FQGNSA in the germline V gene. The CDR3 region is CASSFRQGQGYTF. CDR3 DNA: TGTGCCAGCAGCTTTCGACAGGGCCAAGGCTACACCTTC.

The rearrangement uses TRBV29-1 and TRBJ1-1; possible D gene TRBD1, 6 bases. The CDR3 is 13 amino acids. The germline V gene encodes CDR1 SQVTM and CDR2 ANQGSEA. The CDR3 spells CTIRTDMNTEAFF. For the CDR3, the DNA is TGCACCATAAGGACAGACATGAACACTGAAGCTTTCTTT.

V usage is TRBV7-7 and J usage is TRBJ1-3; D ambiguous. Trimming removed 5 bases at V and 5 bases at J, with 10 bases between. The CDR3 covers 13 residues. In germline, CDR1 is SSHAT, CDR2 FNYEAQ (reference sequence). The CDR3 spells CASSDEGRNTIYF. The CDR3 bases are TGTGCCAGCAGCGACGAGGGTAGAAACACCATATATTTT. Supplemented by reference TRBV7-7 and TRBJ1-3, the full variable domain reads GAGVSQSPRYKVTKRGQDVTLRCDPISSHATLYWYQQALGQGPEFLTYFNYEAQPDKSGLPSDRFSAERPEGSISTLTIQRTEQRDSAMYRCASSDEGRNTIYFGEGSWLTVV.

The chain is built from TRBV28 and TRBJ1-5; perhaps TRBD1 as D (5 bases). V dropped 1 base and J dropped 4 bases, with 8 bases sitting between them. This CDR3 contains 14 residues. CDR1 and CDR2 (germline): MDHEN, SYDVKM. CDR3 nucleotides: TGTGCCAGCAGTTTATTAGACAGAAATCAGCCCCAGCATTTT. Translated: CASSLLDRNQPQHF.

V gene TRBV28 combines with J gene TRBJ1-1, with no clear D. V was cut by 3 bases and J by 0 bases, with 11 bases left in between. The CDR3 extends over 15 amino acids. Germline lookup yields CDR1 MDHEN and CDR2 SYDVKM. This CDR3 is CASSFSHLMNTEAFF. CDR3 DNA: TGTGCCAGCAGTTTTTCGCACCTAATGAACACTGAAGCTTTCTTT.

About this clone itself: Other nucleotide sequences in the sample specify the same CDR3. This CDR3 is CASSPPSVETQYF. CDR3 nucleotide sequence: TGTGCCAGCTCACCACCGTCGGTGGAGACCCAGTACTTC. The genes are TRBV18 and TRBJ2-5, with no clear D. The germline V gene encodes CDR1 KGHSH and CDR2 LQKENI. Between the trimmed V and J ends, which lost 0 bases and 5 bases, there was a span of 7 bases. CDR3 size: 13 residues. Filled out from reference TRBV18 and TRBJ2-5, the complete variable domain reads NAGVMQNPRHLVRRRGQEARLRCSPMKGHSHVYWYRQLPEEGLKFMVYLQKENIIDESGMPKERFSAEFPKEGPSILRIQQVVRGDSAAYFCASSPPSVETQYFGPGTRLLVL.

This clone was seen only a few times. The CDR3 loop reads CASSDQRDTYEQYF. Here the CDR3 DNA reads TGTGCCAGCAGTGATCAGCGGGATACCTACGAGCAGTACTTC. V is TRBV2 and J is TRBJ2-7; TRBD2 agrees at 7 bases. After removal of 3 bases from V and 2 bases from J, the junction contained 4 bases not matched to a gene. The CDR3 contains 14 residues. Germline assignment: CDR1 SNHLY and CDR2 FYNNEI.

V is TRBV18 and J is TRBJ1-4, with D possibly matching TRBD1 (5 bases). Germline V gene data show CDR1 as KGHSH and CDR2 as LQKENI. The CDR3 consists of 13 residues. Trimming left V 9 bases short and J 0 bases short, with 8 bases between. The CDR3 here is CASRQSTNEKLFF. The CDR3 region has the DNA TGTGCCAGTCGACAGTCAACTAATGAAAAACTGTTTTTT.

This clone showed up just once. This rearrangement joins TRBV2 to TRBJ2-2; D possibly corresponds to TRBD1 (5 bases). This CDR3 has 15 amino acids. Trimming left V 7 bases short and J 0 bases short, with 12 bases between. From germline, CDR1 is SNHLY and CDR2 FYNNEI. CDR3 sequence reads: CASMQGNANTGELFF. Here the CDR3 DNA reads TGTGCCAGCATGCAGGGTAATGCGAACACCGGGGAGCTGTTTTTT.

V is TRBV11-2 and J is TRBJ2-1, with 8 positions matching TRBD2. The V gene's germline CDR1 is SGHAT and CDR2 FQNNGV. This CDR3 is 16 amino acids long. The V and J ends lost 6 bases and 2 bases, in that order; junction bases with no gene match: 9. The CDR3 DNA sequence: TGTGCCAGCAGTTACCACGGGGGGGCGACCTACAATGAGCAGTTCTTC. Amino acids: CASSYHGGATYNEQFF.

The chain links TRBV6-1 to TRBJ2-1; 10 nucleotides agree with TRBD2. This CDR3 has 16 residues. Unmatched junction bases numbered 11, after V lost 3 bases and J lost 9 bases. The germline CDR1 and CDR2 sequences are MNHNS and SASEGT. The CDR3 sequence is CASSEEAGGDGSEQFF. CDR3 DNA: TGTGCCAGCAGTGAGGAAGCGGGGGGGGATGGCAGTGAGCAGTTCTTC.

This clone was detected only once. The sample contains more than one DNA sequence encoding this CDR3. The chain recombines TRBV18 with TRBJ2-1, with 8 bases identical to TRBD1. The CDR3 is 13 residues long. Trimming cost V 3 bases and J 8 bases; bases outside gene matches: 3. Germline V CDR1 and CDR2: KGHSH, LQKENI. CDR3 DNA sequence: TGTGCCAGCTCACCGGACAGGGTACATGAGCAGTTCTTC. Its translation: CASSPDRVHEQFF. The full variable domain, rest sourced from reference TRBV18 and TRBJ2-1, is NAGVMQNPRHLVRRRGQEARLRCSPMKGHSHVYWYRQLPEEGLKFMVYLQKENIIDESGMPKERFSAEFPKEGPSILRIQQVVRGDSAAYFCASSPDRVHEQFFGPGTRLTVL.

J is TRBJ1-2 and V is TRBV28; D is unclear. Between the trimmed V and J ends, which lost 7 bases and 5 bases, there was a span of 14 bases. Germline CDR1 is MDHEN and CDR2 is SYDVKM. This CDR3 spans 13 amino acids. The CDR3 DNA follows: TGTGCCAGCACTTCTATCGGGTTATATGGCTACACCTTC. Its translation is CASTSIGLYGYTF.

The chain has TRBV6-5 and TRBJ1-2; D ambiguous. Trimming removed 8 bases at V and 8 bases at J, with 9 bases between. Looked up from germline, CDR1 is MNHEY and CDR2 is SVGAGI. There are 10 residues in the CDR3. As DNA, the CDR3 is TGTGCCAGCTCGACTCCAGGCTACACCTTC. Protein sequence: CASSTPGYTF.

The CDR3 DNA follows: TGCGCCAGCAGCTTGGGCCGGTTTAACTATGGCTACACCTTC. This codes for CASSLGRFNYGYTF. The rearrangement links TRBV5-1 to TRBJ1-2, with unresolved D. This CDR3 region has 14 residues. Germline CDR1 and CDR2: SGHRS and YFSETQ. Trimming removed 0 bases from V and 1 base from J, with 7 bases in between.

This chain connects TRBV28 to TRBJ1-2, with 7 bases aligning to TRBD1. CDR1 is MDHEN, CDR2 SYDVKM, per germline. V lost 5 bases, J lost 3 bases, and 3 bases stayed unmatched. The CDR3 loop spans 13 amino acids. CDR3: CASSTGQYYGYTF. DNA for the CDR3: TGTGCCAGCAGTACGGGACAGTACTATGGCTACACCTTC.

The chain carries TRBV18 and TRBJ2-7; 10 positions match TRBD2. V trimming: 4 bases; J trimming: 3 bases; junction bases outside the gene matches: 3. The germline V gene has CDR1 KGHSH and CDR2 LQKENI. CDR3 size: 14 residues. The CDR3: CASSQAGGGYEQYF. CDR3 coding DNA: TGTGCCAGCTCACAAGCGGGGGGGGGCTACGAGCAGTACTTC.